These 8 T cell receptor beta chains were sequenced from one sample in a study of shared clonotypes between healthy human individuals. Libraries were prepared by immunoSEQ multiplex PCR; TCRdb keeps only in-frame clonotypes and omits some of them. The sample has about 2.2 million clones; about 94% are singletons. The naive CD8 subset, CD45RO-negative cells positively selected for CCR7, excluded terminally differentiated effector memory CD45RA+ cells. The sequenced sample consisted of naive CD8+ T cells from PBMCs. The source is a man between 18 and 35 years old in good health. Some clones in this sample may be carry-over from other donors' samples.

The genes are TRBV29-1 and TRBJ2-7; D might be TRBD1 (6 bases). The CDR3 runs 11 residues. Trimming stripped 7 bases from V and 6 bases from J, with 13 bases between. Germline V gene lookup returns CDR1 SQVTM and CDR2 ANQGSEA. In nucleotides, the CDR3 is TGCAGCGGACGGGACACGGGCGAGCAGTACTTC. It is translated as CSGRDTGEQYF.

The table lists this clone with a count of one. This rearrangement joins TRBV27 to TRBJ2-7, with 7 nucleotides matching TRBD2. V lost 5 bases and J lost 3; bases outside the gene matches: 10. Germline CDR1 reads MNHEY; CDR2 reads SMNVEV (reference sequence). The CDR3 contains 15 residues. DNA for the CDR3: TGTGCCAGCAGTCCCACGATGAGCGGGAACTACGAGCAGTACTTC. Its protein is CASSPTMSGNYEQYF.

The chain uses TRBV29-1 and TRBJ2-7; D is perhaps TRBD1 or TRBD2 (6 bases each). V lost 1 base and J 0 bases, leaving 16 bases between the germline ends. The V gene's germline CDR1 is SQVTM and CDR2 ANQGSEA. This CDR3 is 16 amino acids long. The CDR3 nucleotides are TGCAGCGTTGAAGGGGGGGACACTGGGTCCTCCTACGAGCAGTACTTC. This sequence encodes CSVEGGDTGSSYEQYF.

This clone was observed once. The rearrangement links TRBV5-1 to TRBJ2-7; D ambiguous. The CDR3 is 14 amino acids. Trimming left V 6 bases short and J 4 bases short, with 17 bases between. From germline, CDR1 is SGHRS and CDR2 YFSETQ. The CDR3 region is CASNPTPPSYEQYF. CDR3 bases: TGCGCCAGCAACCCTACCCCCCCATCTTACGAGCAGTACTTC.

V and J are TRBV19 and TRBJ2-7; D tentatively fits TRBD1 or TRBD2 (6 bases each). This CDR3 has 14 amino acids. Germline V gene sequence: CDR1 LNHDA, CDR2 SQIVND (reference sequence). Trimming shortened V by 3 bases and J by 3 bases, and 12 bases separated the two germline ends. In DNA form, the CDR3 reads TGTGCCAGTAGTATGTGGGCGGGACACTACGAGCAGTACTTC. Amino acid sequence: CASSMWAGHYEQYF. Full variable domain (outside the CDR3, taken from reference TRBV19 and TRBJ2-7): DGGITQSPKYLFRKEGQNVTLSCEQNLNHDAMYWYRQDPGQGLRLIYYSQIVNDFQKGDIAEGYSVSREKKESFPLTVTSAQKNPTAFYLCASSMWAGHYEQYFGPGTRLTVT.

The table lists this clone with a count of one. The chain uses TRBV11-2 and TRBJ2-1; the match to TRBD2 covers 8 bases. Germline CDR1 SGHAT, CDR2 FQNNGV. J gave up 8 bases and V 5 bases, and 11 bases lay outside the gene matches. The CDR3 consists of 15 residues. The CDR3 here is CASSPGLALWDEQFF. The CDR3 nucleotides are TGTGCCAGCAGCCCCGGACTAGCCCTATGGGATGAGCAGTTCTTC.

This rearrangement joins TRBV6-1 to TRBJ2-2, with D tentatively TRBD1 or TRBD2 (5 bases each). Germline CDR1 is MNHNS and CDR2 is SASEGT. The V gene lost 4 bases and the J gene lost 4 bases, with 13 bases spanning the gap. The CDR3 is 15 amino acids. The CDR3 spells CASSGSGTGTGELFF. CDR3 coding DNA: TGTGCCAGCAGTGGATCAGGGACCGGCACCGGGGAGCTGTTTTTT.

The V and J genes are TRBV7-8 and TRBJ2-1, with 10 bases aligning to TRBD2. J lost 4 bases, V lost 1 base, and 4 bases had no gene match. This CDR3 has 16 amino acids. The germline V gene has CDR1 SGHVS and CDR2 FQNEAQ. The CDR3 sequence: CASSLGASGSYNEQFF. The CDR3 DNA sequence: TGTGCCAGCAGCTTAGGGGCTAGCGGGAGTTACAATGAGCAGTTCTTC. Variable domain in full (rest from reference TRBV7-8 and TRBJ2-1): GAGVSQSPRYKVAKRGQDVALRCDPISGHVSLFWYQQALGQGPEFLTYFQNEAQLDKSGLPSDRFFAERPEGSVSTLKIQRTQQEDSAVYLCASSLGASGSYNEQFFGPGTRLTVL.